The source of this TCR beta chain is a study of shared clonotypes between healthy human individuals. Study-level background: The people who gave samples were a couple of women and a few men aged 18 to 49.

This table comes from immunoSEQ multiplex PCR, and its TCRdb copy is limited to in-frame clones, with some not included. The repertoire holds roughly 720,000 clones, roughly 87% seen once, with about 33% in the top ten. Study-level points and caveats: Sampling covered nothing but blood. Tissue TCR repertoires likely differ from those found in blood. In general, naive subsets displayed greater estimated richness than memory subsets did. What limited the represented genetic and exposure-history diversity was the small number of donors.

This clone turned up a few times. What it binds is unknown. Germline V gene sequence: CDR1 MDHEN, CDR2 SYDVKM. V lost 3 bases to trimming and J lost 3 bases, with 7 bases between them. The CDR3 sequence is 13 residues long. The sequence came from a man aged 18 to 30 in good health. Some clones in this sample may be carry-over from other donors' samples. The specimen sequenced was memory CD8+ T cells from PBMCs. Noted subset: CD45RO+ cells pooled with CCR7-negative TemRA cells. The chain carries TRBV28 and TRBJ2-3; unclear D gene. In DNA form, the CDR3 reads TGTGCCAGCAGTTTTATAATGACAGATACGCAGTATTTT. The encoded protein is CASSFIMTDTQYF.